The rows below give T cell receptor beta chains drawn from one sample of a study of CD8+CD57+ T cells in acquired aplastic anemia. TCRdb re-analysed the reads in MiXCR, keeping a single row per CDR3 protein. This table has 150,000 or so distinct CDR3 sequences, around 50% appearing once. Specimen: sorted CD4+, CD8+, or CD8+CD57+ T cells (not recorded which) from PBMCs. These receptors were obtained from a human donor with aplastic anemia. The CDR3 runs from the conserved cysteine through the conserved F or W. A D gene is named only where the DNA matches it firmly. Only some rows state a clone size, as once, few, many or a class for expanded clones.

cdr3_nt cdr3_aa j_call d_call clone_size v_call
TGTGCCAGCAGTGTGGAGGGGCGGCGAGCTGAAGCTTTCTTT CASSVEGRRAEAFF TRBJ1-1 - medium-sized TRBV2
TGTGCCAGTAGTCGCACTAGCGGGTGGCAAGAGACCCAGTACTTC CASSRTSGWQETQYF TRBJ2-5 TRBD2 - TRBV19
TGCAGTGCTAGGGACGGGACAGCGGGCCAGCCCCAGCATTTT CSARDGTAGQPQHF TRBJ1-5 TRBD1 many TRBV20-1
TGTGCCAGCAGGGGGGCAGATGACAAAAACGTTCAGTACTTC CASRGADDKNVQYF TRBJ2-4 - - TRBV6-1
TGCGCCAGCAGCTTTACGATATCCACAGATACGCAGTATTTT CASSFTISTDTQYF TRBJ2-3 - many TRBV5-1
TGTGCCAGCCATGGGGACAGGGGCTACTATGGCTACACCTTC CASHGDRGYYGYTF TRBJ1-2 TRBD1 many TRBV2
TGTGCCAGTAGTTCGTTAGCGGGAGGTAAAGAGCAGTTCTTC CASSSLAGGKEQFF TRBJ2-1 TRBD2 - TRBV19
TGTGCCAGCAGTTTCACAGCTAATGGAAACACCATATATTTT CASSFTANGNTIYF TRBJ1-3 - many TRBV12-3/TRBV12-4
TGCGCCAGCACGACGGACCTGTCCCGAGAAAAACTGTTTTTT CASTTDLSREKLFF TRBJ1-4 - many TRBV4-3
TGTGCCAGCAGTTCGGGACTAGCGAGGATCACGGATACGCAGTATTTT CASSSGLARITDTQYF TRBJ2-3 TRBD2 few TRBV24-1
TGTGCCAGCAGTGACCTCCTTGGACAGGGCACTACCTACGAGCAGTACTTC CASSDLLGQGTTYEQYF TRBJ2-7 TRBD1 - TRBV25-1
TGTGCCACCAGCAGCGGACTCAGCTCCTACAATGAGCAGTTCTTC CATSSGLSSYNEQFF TRBJ2-1 - - TRBV15
TGTGCCAGTAGTAGAACAGGGGAACGACAAGAGACCCAGTACTTC CASSRTGERQETQYF TRBJ2-5 TRBD1 - TRBV19
TGTGCCAGCAGAAGGGGGGAGACCCAGTACTTC CASRRGETQYF TRBJ2-5 - - TRBV25-1
TGTGCCACCAGTGATTCTTCTAGCAATCAGCCCCAGCATTTT CATSDSSSNQPQHF TRBJ1-5 - - TRBV24-1
TGTGCCACCAGTGAGACACTGACACGGAACTCCGGGGAGCTGTTTTTT CATSETLTRNSGELFF TRBJ2-2 - - TRBV24-1
TGCAGTGCTAGATCCCCCCCTAGCGGGAGTGGGGAGCTGTTTTTT CSARSPPSGSGELFF TRBJ2-2 TRBD2 - TRBV20-1
TGTGCCAGCAGTGGACACGCGATCTACGAGCAGTACTTC CASSGHAIYEQYF TRBJ2-7 - few TRBV2
TGTGCCAGCAGCAAGACTACTAACTATGGCTACACCTTC CASSKTTNYGYTF TRBJ1-2 - - TRBV7-2
TGCGCCAGCAGTGGGGGATCGGGCTCCTACAATGAGCAGTTCTTC CASSGGSGSYNEQFF TRBJ2-1 - many TRBV10-1
TGTGCCAGCAGCTTAGAGGGGGCCAACGTCCTGACTTTC CASSLEGANVLTF TRBJ2-6 - few TRBV7-9
TGTGCCAGCAGCTCCCTGGGGGCTAGCGGGGGGCGAGCAGGGTCCGAGCAGTACTTC CASSSLGASGGRAGSEQYF TRBJ2-7 TRBD2 many TRBV5-4
TGTGCCAGCAGTTTAGCTGGGTGGACAGGGCAAAACACTGAAGCTTTCTTT CASSLAGWTGQNTEAFF TRBJ1-1 TRBD1 many TRBV12-3/TRBV12-4
TGCAGTGCTAGCGCCCTTCTGGGGGGGGCCGGGGAGACCCAGTACTTC CSASALLGGAGETQYF TRBJ2-5 - many TRBV20-1
TGCAGGGCGGGACAGGGGGCGAGCGAGCAGTACTTC CRAGQGASEQYF TRBJ2-7 TRBD1 - TRBV20-1
TGTGCCAGCAGTAACGGGGAGACCCAGTACTTC CASSNGETQYF TRBJ2-5 - many TRBV13
TGTGCCAGCAGCTTAGAAGGGCCCGGGGAGCTGTTTTTT CASSLEGPGELFF TRBJ2-2 - many TRBV7-2
TGTGCCAGTGGGCACAGGGGTAGCAATCAGCCCCAGCATTTT CASGHRGSNQPQHF TRBJ1-5 TRBD1 many TRBV19
TGTGCCAGCAGCGAAGGACCCTCCACCGGGCATAATTCACCCCTCCACTTT CASSEGPSTGHNSPLHF TRBJ1-6 - - TRBV11-1
TGTGCCAGCAGTTTAAACAGGGAAGCCAAAAACATTCAGTACTTC CASSLNREAKNIQYF TRBJ2-4 - many TRBV6-6
TGTGCCAGAAGCGTCGGCCTAATTTTTGCAGGGGGCACAGATACGCAGTATTTT CARSVGLIFAGGTDTQYF TRBJ2-3 - - TRBV9
TGCAGTGCTAGTTTTAGGGGTTCCTACGAGCAGTACTTC CSASFRGSYEQYF TRBJ2-7 - many TRBV20-1
TGTGCCAGCAGCTCACTTCGGCTGGGGGGAAAACTGTTTTTT CASSSLRLGGKLFF TRBJ1-4 - many TRBV5-4
TGTGCCAGCAGCTTAGCTAGCGGGGAAGAGACCCAGTACTTC CASSLASGEETQYF TRBJ2-5 TRBD2 - TRBV7-8
TGTGCCAGTAGCCCCGGACTAGCGGTAAGGGAGACCCAGTACTTC CASSPGLAVRETQYF TRBJ2-5 TRBD2 - TRBV19
TGTGCCATCAGTAGTACAGGGGGCGCGGACACCGGGGAGCTGTTTTTT CAISSTGGADTGELFF TRBJ2-2 TRBD1 - TRBV10-3
TGTGCCACCAGCAGGGGGACACAGGATTATAACTATGGCTACACCTTC CATSRGTQDYNYGYTF TRBJ1-2 - many TRBV15
TGCAGTGCGAAGGACAGGGGGGGGCCCAAAAACATTCAGTACTTC CSAKDRGGPKNIQYF TRBJ2-4 TRBD1 - TRBV20-1
TGTGCCAGCAGCTTAGAGCTCGGGACAGGGGGAGAGACCCAGTACTTC CASSLELGTGGETQYF TRBJ2-5 TRBD1 few TRBV7-9
TGTGCCAGCAGCTCACAGGGGGGCACTGAAGCTTTCTTT CASSSQGGTEAFF TRBJ1-1 TRBD1 many TRBV7-8
TGTGCCAGCAGTTCGGGGGGGACAGGGAGTTCAGATACGCAGTATTTT CASSSGGTGSSDTQYF TRBJ2-3 - - TRBV2
TGTGCCACGAGCGGGGGAGTAGGGGAGACCCAGTACTTC CATSGGVGETQYF TRBJ2-5 TRBD2 - TRBV7-9
TGTGCCAGCAGCCCCGGTTTGACAGGCGGATTGTACGAGCAGTACTTC CASSPGLTGGLYEQYF TRBJ2-7 - many TRBV13
TGTGCCAGCAGTGAAGCTAAGACGATTTGGAGAAACACTGAAGCTTTCTTT CASSEAKTIWRNTEAFF TRBJ1-1 - many TRBV6-1
TGTGCCAGCAGCGTCTGTACAGGGGAGGTCACCGGGGAGCTGTTTTTT CASSVCTGEVTGELFF TRBJ2-2 - few TRBV12-1
TGCGCCAGCAGCTCCAGGACAGGGAGCACAGATACGCAGTATTTT CASSSRTGSTDTQYF TRBJ2-3 TRBD1 many TRBV5-1
TGTGCCAGCAGTAGGGACAGGACCCGGCGTACTGAAGCTTTCTTT CASSRDRTRRTEAFF TRBJ1-1 TRBD1 once TRBV2
TGTGCCAGCAGCTCCGACAGGGGAGGAGGAATTTCACCCCTCCACTTT CASSSDRGGGISPLHF TRBJ1-6 TRBD1 many TRBV5-6
TGCAGTGCTAGAGTTCGTAATCAGCCCCAGCATTTT CSARVRNQPQHF TRBJ1-5 - - TRBV20-1